This T cell receptor (beta chain) was obtained from a study of T-cell memory formation after mild COVID-19 (dated by TCRdb to about 2021). The study in broad terms: Most TCR sequence clusters were specific to one of the two donors. Two young, previously healthy adult volunteers made up the cohort, one male and one female. In two donors, T-cell clones that expanded and contracted after mild COVID-19 were tracked by sequencing TCRalpha and TCRbeta repertoires over time.

PBMCs were isolated by Ficoll-Paque density gradient centrifugation. About this clonotype itself: What antigen it recognizes has not been identified. The record has no base qualities; no much larger clone is one base away.

Overall results and qualifications from the work: Some responding clones were found in pre-infection memory, which suggests that pre-existing cross-reactive memory T cells took part in the SARS-CoV-2 response. Contracting CD4+ clones were found mainly in CM and EM memory subsets, while CD8+ clones were enriched in EMRA. The study covered only a couple of mild cases, and larger cohorts including severe cases with pre-infection samples were considered necessary. From day 15 to 85, contracting clones showed balanced CD4/CD8 phenotypes, whereas a second wave of clones that expanded from day 15 to 37 leaned towards CD4+. The second-wave clones that peaked on day 37 were not confirmed to be SARS-CoV-2 specific.

Relative to germline, V is 4 bases shorter and J is 2 bases shorter, with 9 bases between their ends. The CDR3 numbers 14 residues from cysteine through phenylalanine. Just CDR3 DNA is preserved here, 42 bases in frame from base 1. From a lookup of the germline V gene (reference sequence), CDR1 and CDR2 are SGHNT and YYREEE. The run used an Illumina NovaSeq 6000. TCRalpha and TCRbeta cDNA libraries were built by 5'RACE with constant-segment primers, adding sample barcodes and unique molecular identifiers. Trizol reagent was used to extract RNA from every sample. The libraries were amplified in two PCR steps, and the second step added a second sample barcode and Illumina TruSeq adapters. Libraries were sequenced on an Illumina NovaSeq with 2 x 150 bp paired-end reads. Processing in the source paper ran as follows. The reads were demultiplexed and collapsed into UMI-guided consensus sequences using migec v1.2.7. Using mixcr v2.1.11, UMI consensuses were aligned to TRA and TRB V and J templates and then assembled into clonotypes. A clonotype was counted as expanded or contracted only when both edgeR and NoisET called the clonotype significant, with the noise models trained on biological replicates. edgeR calls used a false discovery rate-adjusted p below 0.01 and a log2 fold-change threshold of 1. As an exploratory analysis of dynamics, PCA with hierarchical clustering was applied to max-normalized trajectories of the 1000 most abundant clonotypes. Each responding clone was given a CD4 or CD8 phenotype based on the CD4+ and CD8+ repertoires, which had been sequenced separately. The raw public reads went through TCRdb reprocessing: fastp at Q25, MiXCR clone calling, in-frame beta chains kept. Rows merge per CDR3 protein into single entries with the most common DNA and genes. The V and J calls here are based on TCRdb, not the publication. The sample table shows around 450,000 distinct CDR3 sequences, and around 20% are seen once. The ten largest make up 7.5% to 10% of the sample.

This receptor chain uses TRBV5-4 and TRBJ2-2; the D call is tentative, TRBD1 or TRBD2, as each matches 5 bases. The receptor comes from an adult woman who had mild COVID-19 (a few samples of this study predate the infection). The sample titles of this study are shuffled in the database, so cell type and time point are left out; the donor was told from shared clones. Sequenced sample: PBMCs or a T cell subset sorted from them (not recorded which). CDR3 region: CASSTGDNTGELFF. The DNA sequence is as follows: TGTGCCAGCAGCACTGGGGACAACACCGGGGAGCTGTTTTTT.